These 10 T cell receptor beta chains were sequenced from one sample in a study of control samples from healthy donors and cancer patients. Libraries were prepared by immunoSEQ multiplex PCR; TCRdb keeps only in-frame clonotypes and omits some of them. The sample has approximately 230,000 clones, approximately 80% seen once. Sequenced material: PBMCs. These TCRs come from a woman aged 55 to 70 with lung cancer.

As for this clone: Other DNA sequences from this sample encode an identical CDR3 as well. This chain links TRBV9 with TRBJ1-1; D is unresolved. Germline V lookup: CDR1 SGDLS, CDR2 YYNGEE. Trimming cost V 3 bases and J 0 bases, with 6 bases left between them. The CDR3 has 13 amino acids. The CDR3 loop reads CASSALMNTEAFF. Here the CDR3 DNA reads TGTGCCAGCAGCGCTCTCATGAACACTGAAGCTTTCTTT.

The chain uses TRBV7-9 and TRBJ2-5, with D perhaps matching TRBD2 (5 bases). There are 11 residues in the CDR3. Trimming removed 6 bases at V and 5 bases at J, with 7 bases between. Germline values: CDR1 SEHNR, CDR2 FQNEAQ (reference sequence). The CDR3 DNA reads as TGTGCCAGCAGTTCGGGGGAGACCCAGTACTTC. Translating it yields CASSSGETQYF.

This chain links TRBV24-1 with TRBJ1-1; 8 positions agree with TRBD1. Germline V gene lookup returns CDR1 KGHDR and CDR2 SFDVKD. The junction had 11 bases not matched to a gene; V was cut back by 5 bases and J by 1 base. The CDR3 has 17 residues. The CDR3 spells CATSGQPGQEQNTEAFF. DNA of the CDR3: TGTGCCACCAGTGGACAACCGGGACAGGAACAGAACACTGAAGCTTTCTTT.

CDR3 in amino acids: CASSLNPRNSWEEQYF. The CDR3 DNA follows: TGTGCCAGCAGTTTAAATCCACGGAATTCTTGGGAAGAGCAGTACTTC. V is TRBV28 and J is TRBJ2-7; D unclear. V shed 2 bases and J shed 7 bases, with 21 bases lying between them. Germline V gives CDR1 MDHEN, CDR2 SYDVKM. The CDR3 totals 16 residues.

The chain links TRBV6-5 to TRBJ2-1; D is unclear. The V gene lost 5 bases and the J gene lost 0 bases, with 11 bases spanning the gap. The V gene's germline CDR1 is MNHEY and CDR2 SVGAGI. This CDR3 is built from 15 residues. The CDR3 coding sequence is TGTGCCAGCAGTCCGTCCAGGTCCTCCTACAATGAGCAGTTCTTC. It codes for CASSPSRSSYNEQFF.

The rearrangement joins TRBV4-1 to TRBJ2-7, with TRBD1 as a possible D gene (6 bases). This CDR3 is built from 15 residues. Germline CDR1 reads MGHRA; CDR2 reads YSYEKL. V was pared by 0 bases and J by 0 bases, with 9 bases between. The CDR3 bases are TGCGCCAGCAGCCAAGATAACAGGGTCTCCTACGAGCAGTACTTC. It codes for CASSQDNRVSYEQYF.

CDR3 loop: CASSLAQNYGYTF. DNA for the CDR3: TGTGCCAGCAGTTTAGCTCAGAACTATGGCTACACCTTC. This rearrangement joins TRBV12-3 or TRBV12-4 to TRBJ1-2; D remains unclear. The V end lost 0 bases, the J end lost 2 bases, and 4 bases lay between the germline ends. There are 13 residues in the CDR3.

This clone was seen a single time. The chain is built from TRBV9 and TRBJ2-7; D may be TRBD1 (6 bases). This CDR3 has 14 residues. Trimming removed 4 bases at V and 2 bases at J, with 13 bases between. Germline CDR1 is SGDLS and CDR2 is YYNGEE. The CDR3 spells CASSPHPGAYEQYF. As DNA, the CDR3 is TGTGCCAGCAGCCCCCACCCAGGGGCCTACGAGCAGTACTTC.

The chain recombines TRBV10-3 with TRBJ1-5; D perhaps matches TRBD1 (6 bases). This CDR3 is built from 19 residues. V was cut by 11 bases and J by 4 bases, with 33 bases left in between. Per the germline V gene, CDR1 is ENHRY and CDR2 is SYGVKD. The CDR3 here is CAPHLWDTGTPGVNQPQHF. CDR3 DNA sequence: TGTGCCCCGCACCTCTGGGACACCGGGACACCGGGGGTAAATCAGCCCCAGCATTTT.

The rearrangement uses TRBV9 and TRBJ1-4; D gene uncertain. Germline V gene data show CDR1 as SGDLS and CDR2 as YYNGEE. Between the trimmed V and J ends, which lost 0 bases and 7 bases, there was a span of 13 bases. This CDR3 is built from 15 residues. Here the CDR3 reads CASSVDGSKGEKLFF. The DNA of the CDR3 is TGTGCCAGCAGCGTAGACGGGAGTAAGGGTGAAAAACTGTTTTTT.